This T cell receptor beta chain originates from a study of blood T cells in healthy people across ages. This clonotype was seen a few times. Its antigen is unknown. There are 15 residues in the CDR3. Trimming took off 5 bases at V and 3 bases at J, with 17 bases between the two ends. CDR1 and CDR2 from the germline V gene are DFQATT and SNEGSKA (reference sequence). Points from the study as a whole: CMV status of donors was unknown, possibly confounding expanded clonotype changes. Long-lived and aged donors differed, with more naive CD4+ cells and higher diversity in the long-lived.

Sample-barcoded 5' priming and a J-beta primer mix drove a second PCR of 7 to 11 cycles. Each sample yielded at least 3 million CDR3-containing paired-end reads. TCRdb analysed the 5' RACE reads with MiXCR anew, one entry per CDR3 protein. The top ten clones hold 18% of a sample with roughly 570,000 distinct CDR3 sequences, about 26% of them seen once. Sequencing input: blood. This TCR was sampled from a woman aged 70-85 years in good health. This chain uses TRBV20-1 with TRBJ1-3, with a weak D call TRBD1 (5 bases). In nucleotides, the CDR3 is TGCAGTGCTCCCTCGATAGGTGGGGGTGGAAACACCATATATTTT. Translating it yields CSAPSIGGGGNTIYF.